One sample yielded the 21 T cell receptor beta chains listed below, sequenced in a study of blood T cell repertoires in COVID-19. TCRdb's copy holds only in-frame clones and misses some; the assay was immunoSEQ multiplex PCR. The sample includes 350,000 to 400,000 clones, roughly 90% seen only once; the top ten take about 0.78%. Sample: PBMCs or T cells enriched from blood (not recorded which). All receptors come from a woman aged 40 to 50 who had been exposed to COVID-19.

The chain uses TRBV5-1 and TRBJ2-2; tentatively, D is TRBD2 (6 bases). The length of the CDR3 is 13 residues. Germline values: CDR1 SGHRS, CDR2 YFSETQ. The V gene lost 4 bases and the J gene lost 3 bases, with 7 bases spanning the gap. The CDR3 is CASSRGDTGELFF. The DNA of the CDR3 is TGCGCCAGCAGCCGCGGGGACACCGGGGAGCTGTTTTTT.

This clone was found once. The V and J genes are TRBV11-3 and TRBJ2-7; tentative D call: TRBD2 (5 bases). V shed 3 bases and J shed 5 bases, with 14 bases lying between them. The CDR3 has 14 amino acids. Per germline, CDR1 SGHNT and CDR2 YENEEA. The CDR3: CASSFQGGSHEQYF. DNA for the CDR3: TGTGCCAGCAGCTTTCAAGGCGGGTCCCACGAGCAGTACTTC.

This clone was detected ten times or more. CDR3 nucleotide sequence: TGTGCCAGCAGCCACACCGGGACATCCAAGAGGACCCAGTACTTC. Protein product: CASSHTGTSKRTQYF. The chain couples TRBV3-1 (or the pseudogene TRBV3-2) to TRBJ2-5, with D maybe TRBD1 (6 bases). CDR1 LGHDT and CDR2 YNNKEL come from the germline V gene (reference sequence). V lost 3 bases, J lost 7 bases, and 18 bases lay in between. The CDR3 runs 15 residues.

The chain employs TRBV7-2 and TRBJ2-3, with 7 bases lining up with TRBD2. Germline V lookup: CDR1 SGHTA, CDR2 FQGNSA. The CDR3 is 16 residues long. V shed 5 bases and J 1 base; nucleotides not matched to a gene: 9. CDR3 coding DNA: TGTGCCAGCAGCCCCAATAGGGGAGGGGGCACAGATACGCAGTATTTT. Protein: CASSPNRGGGTDTQYF. The complete variable domain, with remaining parts taken from reference TRBV7-2 and TRBJ2-3, reads GAGVSQSPSNKVTEKGKDVELRCDPISGHTALYWYRQSLGQGLEFLIYFQGNSAPDKSGLPSDRFSAERTGGSVSTLTIQRTQQEDSAVYLCASSPNRGGGTDTQYFGPGTRLTVL.

Remarks on this clone: Given a much more abundant clone one base away, this may be a read error. V gene TRBV7-8 combines with J gene TRBJ1-1; the D gene is possibly TRBD1 (5 bases). Trimming pared 5 bases from V and 4 bases from J, leaving 8 bases between. Germline assignment: CDR1 SGHVS and CDR2 FQNEAQ. CDR3 size: 12 residues. CDR3 residues: CASSRGGTEAFF. CDR3 in DNA: TGTGCCAGCAGCCGGGGGGGCACTGAAGCTTTCTTT.

This chain joins TRBV5-1 and TRBJ2-2; D remains unclear. Looked up from germline, CDR1 is SGHRS and CDR2 is YFSETQ. The CDR3 length is 11 residues. With 7 bases removed from V and 5 bases from J, the gap between germline ends came to 6 bases. The CDR3 DNA is TGCGCCAGCCGGTTAACCGGGGAGCTGTTTTTT. This codes for CASRLTGELFF.

This clone was seen once. This sequence joins TRBV13 and TRBJ2-7; no clear D. Deletions cut 1 base from V and 7 bases from J, with 5 bases between. Per germline, CDR1 PRHDT and CDR2 FYEKMQ (reference sequence). This CDR3 has 11 residues. The CDR3 sequence is CASSLAVEQYF. The CDR3 bases are TGTGCCAGCAGCTTAGCTGTAGAGCAGTACTTC.

The CDR3 reads CASSIRSGTGNQPQHF. The CDR3 nucleotides read TGTGCCAGCAGCATCCGATCCGGGACAGGGAACCAGCCCCAGCATTTT. V and J are TRBV7-2 and TRBJ1-5; 9 positions agree with TRBD1. The CDR3 has 16 residues. Unmatched junction bases numbered 12, after V lost 5 bases and J lost 7 bases. Germline CDR1 is SGHTA and CDR2 is FQGNSA.

CDR3 nucleotide sequence: TGTGCCACCAGCAGGTCCGGGACAGGGAACAATGAGCAGTTCTTC. Amino acid sequence: CATSRSGTGNNEQFF. The rearrangement links TRBV15 to TRBJ2-1; 9 bases are a match to TRBD1. CDR1 LNHNV and CDR2 YYDKDF come from the germline V gene (reference sequence). The CDR3 runs 15 residues. The trim removed 3 bases at V and 5 bases at J, leaving 5 bases unmatched. Complete variable domain (other parts from reference TRBV15 and TRBJ2-1): DAMVIQNPRYQVTQFGKPVTLSCSQTLNHNVMYWYQQKSSQAPKLLFHYYDKDFNNEADTPDNFQSRRPNTSFCFLDIRSPGLGDTAMYLCATSRSGTGNNEQFFGPGTRLTVL.

In its sample, this clone was seen once. The V gene is TRBV11-2, the J gene TRBJ1-2, with D possibly being TRBD1 (6 bases). The CDR3 totals 19 residues. V was pared by 4 bases and J by 7 bases, with 31 bases between. Germline values: CDR1 SGHAT, CDR2 FQNNGV. The CDR3 coding sequence is TGTGCCAGCAGCTCCAAGGGGGGGCCGGGGTTGGTATCGCTTACTGGCTACACCTTC. Translating gives CASSSKGGPGLVSLTGYTF.

The chain couples TRBV7-3 to TRBJ1-6, with D perhaps TRBD1 (6 bases). The V and J ends lost 4 bases and 6 bases respectively, with 13 bases between them. The CDR3 is made up of 15 amino acids. The germline CDR1 and CDR2 sequences are SGHTA and FQGTGA. The CDR3 loop is CASSYMGAGNSPLHF. The DNA of the CDR3 is TGTGCCAGCAGCTACATGGGGGCTGGTAATTCACCCCTCCACTTT.

V gene TRBV3-1 (or the pseudogene TRBV3-2) combines with J gene TRBJ2-1, with 10 bases identical to TRBD2. The CDR3 length is 16 residues. The V and J ends lost 4 bases and 2 bases, in that order; junction bases with no gene match: 5. The germline gives CDR1 LGHDT, CDR2 YNNKEL (reference sequence). The CDR3 nucleotides read TGTGCCAGCAGCCGAACGAGCGGGGGGGCCTACAATGAGCAGTTCTTC. Its protein is CASSRTSGGAYNEQFF.

The chain combines TRBV7-2 with TRBJ1-2, with 10 bases identical to TRBD1. V lost 4 bases, J lost 1 base, and 9 bases stayed unmatched. Per germline, CDR1 SGHTA and CDR2 FQGNSA. The CDR3 is 17 residues long. The CDR3 loop reads CASSSPDRGRFNYGYTF. CDR3 coding DNA: TGTGCCAGCAGCTCGCCAGACAGGGGGCGATTTAACTATGGCTACACCTTC.

This clone has only one observation. The chain links TRBV5-1 to TRBJ2-1; 12 bases are shared with TRBD2. The CDR3 sequence is 15 residues long. From germline, CDR1 is SGHRS and CDR2 YFSETQ. Trimming removed 4 bases from V and 8 bases from J; junction bases left unmatched: 7. The CDR3 reads CASSHRLAGVYEQFF. The CDR3 coding sequence is TGCGCCAGCAGCCACCGACTAGCGGGAGTCTATGAGCAGTTCTTC.

In regard to this clone: Other nucleotide sequences from this sample produce the same CDR3. The gene calls are TRBV12-3 or TRBV12-4 and TRBJ1-2; D remains unclear. V was shortened by 2 bases and J by 2 bases, with 6 bases between the two germline ends. The CDR3 is 13 amino acids. In DNA, the CDR3 is TGTGCCAGCAGTTTACGCCGGAACTATGGCTACACCTTC. Translation: CASSLRRNYGYTF.

The V call is TRBV15, the J call TRBJ2-3, with D unclear. Germline CDR1 LNHNV, CDR2 YYDKDF (reference sequence). The V gene lost 0 bases and the J gene lost 6 bases, with 10 bases spanning the gap. The CDR3 runs to 14 residues. CDR3 loop: CATSREAVRDTQYF. The CDR3 region has the DNA TGTGCCACCAGCAGAGAAGCCGTTCGGGATACGCAGTATTTT.

The rearrangement uses TRBV6-5 and TRBJ2-1; possibly TRBD2 for D (6 bases). Germline loops: CDR1 MNHEY, CDR2 SVGAGI. V lost 2 bases and J 6 bases, leaving 14 bases between the germline ends. The CDR3 sequence is 15 residues long. CDR3 in DNA: TGTGCCAGCAGTTACGAGGGGCGGGGATCCAATGAGCAGTTCTTC. Protein: CASSYEGRGSNEQFF.

The chain joins TRBV6-5 to TRBJ1-2, with D possibly matching TRBD1 (6 bases). This CDR3 contains 12 residues. In germline, CDR1 is MNHEY, CDR2 SVGAGI. V was pared by 6 bases and J by 1 base, with 6 bases between. The CDR3 nucleotides read TGTGCCAGCAGGGACAGTAACTATGGCTACACCTTC. Its protein is CASRDSNYGYTF.

The V gene is TRBV5-1, the J gene TRBJ2-3; TRBD1 agrees at 8 bases. Germline values: CDR1 SGHRS, CDR2 YFSETQ. Losses at the gene ends were 0 bases for V and 0 bases for J; bases not matched to a gene: 6. This CDR3 has 17 residues. CDR3 loop: CASSLDRTGYSTDTQYF. The CDR3, as DNA: TGCGCCAGCAGCTTGGACCGGACAGGGTACAGCACAGATACGCAGTATTTT.

The CDR3 spells CANSYNTGELFF. DNA of the CDR3: TGTGCCAACTCATATAACACCGGGGAGCTGTTTTTT. This chain joins TRBV12-3 or TRBV12-4 and TRBJ2-2; no reliable D call. The V and J ends lost 10 bases and 2 bases respectively, with 8 bases between them. The CDR3 spans 12 residues.

J is TRBJ2-5 and V is TRBV7-3; 8 bases are a match to TRBD2. The V gene's germline CDR1 is SGHTA and CDR2 FQGTGA. The J segment lost 4 bases and the V segment lost 5 bases, leaving 9 bases of the junction unmatched. This CDR3 has 15 amino acids. CDR3 nucleotides: TGTGCCAGCAGCCCGGGAGGGCCAGGTGGAGAGACCCAGTACTTC. Translation: CASSPGGPGGETQYF.